The next 3 T cell receptor beta chains were all read from a single sample in a study of beta chain features in type 1 diabetes. Study findings and constraints: Type 1 diabetes patients showed a moderate but significant shortening of TCRB CDR3s in all four CD4+ subsets.

No cognate antigen is known for these TCRs. Every bit of the isolated RNA underwent reverse transcription, so sequencing read expressed TCRB transcripts. Using immunoSEQ multiplex PCR, the repertoire was profiled, and TCRdb retains in-frame clones only, with some absent. Seen here are 300,000 to 350,000 clones, 9.3% observed once, and the top ten hold over 0.95%. Specimen: central memory CD4+ T cells from blood. The receptors come from a man aged 30 to 39 with type 1 diabetes.

About this clone itself: Other DNA sequences in the same sample also yield this CDR3. V usage is TRBV9 and J usage is TRBJ2-3; no firm D call. V shed 0 bases and J shed 1 base, with 6 bases lying between them. Per the germline V gene, CDR1 is SGDLS and CDR2 is YYNGEE. The CDR3 runs to 14 residues. The CDR3 sequence: CASSVGLGTDTQYF. The CDR3 DNA is TGTGCCAGCAGCGTAGGGTTAGGCACAGATACGCAGTATTTT.

This clone showed up just a few times. The chain employs TRBV2 and TRBJ1-2; D uncertain. The CDR3 runs to 12 residues. V dropped 0 bases and J dropped 8 bases, with 7 bases sitting between them. The V gene's germline CDR1 is SNHLY and CDR2 FYNNEI. For the CDR3, the DNA is TGTGCCAGCAGTGAAGCCGCCCGAGGCTACACCTTC. Encoded protein: CASSEAARGYTF.

This clone was found a few times. The same CDR3 is also encoded by other DNA sequences in this sample. J is TRBJ1-1 and V is TRBV4-3; D call uncertain. CDR3 length equals 13 residues. Germline-derived CDR1 and CDR2 are LGHNA and YSLEER. V lost 0 bases and J lost 3, with 5 bases in between. In DNA form, the CDR3 reads TGCGCCAGCAGCCAAGATGGGGACACTGAAGCTTTCTTT. Amino acids: CASSQDGDTEAFF.